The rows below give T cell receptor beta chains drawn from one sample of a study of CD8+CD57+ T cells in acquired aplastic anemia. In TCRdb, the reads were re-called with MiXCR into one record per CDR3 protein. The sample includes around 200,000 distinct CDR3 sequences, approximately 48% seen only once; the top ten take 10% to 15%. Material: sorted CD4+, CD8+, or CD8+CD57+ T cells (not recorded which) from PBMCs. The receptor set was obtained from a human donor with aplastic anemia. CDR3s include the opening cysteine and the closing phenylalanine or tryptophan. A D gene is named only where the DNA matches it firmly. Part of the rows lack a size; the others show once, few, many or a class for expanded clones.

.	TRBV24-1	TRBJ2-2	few	CATSDSVHTGELFF	TGTGCCACCAGTGATTCTGTCCACACCGGGGAGCTGTTTTTT
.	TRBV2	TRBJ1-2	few	CASTLAGEGYTF	TGTGCCAGCACGCTAGCGGGGGAGGGCTACACCTTC
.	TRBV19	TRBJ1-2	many	CASSIRDTGGYTF	TGTGCCAGTAGTATCCGGGACACGGGTGGCTACACCTTC
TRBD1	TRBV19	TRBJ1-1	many	CASSNPGQGAEAFF	TGTGCCAGTAGTAACCCGGGACAGGGGGCAGAAGCTTTCTTT
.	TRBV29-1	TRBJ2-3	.	CSVWAVAGGSENTDTQYF	TGCAGCGTTTGGGCTGTGGCGGGTGGATCAGAAAACACAGATACGCAGTATTTT
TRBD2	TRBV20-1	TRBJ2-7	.	CSASGRASGEQYF	TGCAGTGCTAGCGGGAGGGCCAGCGGGGAGCAGTACTTC
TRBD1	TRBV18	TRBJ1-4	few	CASSIGQGHEKLFF	TGTGCCAGCTCCATCGGACAGGGTCATGAAAAACTGTTTTTT
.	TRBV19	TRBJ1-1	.	CASSPRPLTEVFF	TGTGCCAGTAGTCCCCGTCCGCTCACTGAAGTTTTCTTT
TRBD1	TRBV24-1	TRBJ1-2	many	CATQGEDYGYTF	TGTGCCACCCAGGGGGAGGACTATGGCTACACCTTC
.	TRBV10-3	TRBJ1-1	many	CAISEGGNTEAFF	TGTGCCATCAGTGAAGGAGGGAACACTGAAGCTTTCTTT
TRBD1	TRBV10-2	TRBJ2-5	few	CASSGGLRGPQETQYF	TGTGCCAGCAGTGGGGGCCTCAGGGGGCCCCAAGAGACCCAGTACTTC